This T cell receptor (beta chain) is from a study of radiotherapy plus CTLA-4 blockade in lung cancer. Libraries were prepared by immunoSEQ multiplex PCR; TCRdb keeps only in-frame clonotypes and omits some of them. The table has tens of thousands of clones, about four fifths seen once. Trimming cost V 4 bases and J 6 bases; bases outside gene matches: 6. Germline V CDR1 and CDR2: PRHDT, FYEKMQ (reference sequence). This CDR3 comprises 14 residues. Note on this clone: No antigen is known for it.

General study points: Dynamics of early blood T cell clones, together with interferon-beta, were reportedly the best predictors of response.

Specimen: peripheral blood, collected from a patient treated with radiotherapy plus ipilimumab. The receptor comes from a human donor with non-small cell lung cancer who had a partial response to radiotherapy plus ipilimumab. Some clones in this sample may be carry-over from other donors' samples. The chain uses TRBV13 and TRBJ2-7; TRBD1 matches at 10 bases. The CDR3 here is CASSSDRGSPEQYF. As DNA, the CDR3 is TGTGCCAGCAGCTCGGACAGGGGGTCGCCCGAGCAGTACTTC.